Below, 17 T cell receptor beta chains from the same sample are listed, as sequenced in a study of T cell repertoires in cytomegalovirus infection (dated by TCRdb to about 2019). The treatment or condition label corresponds to: in vitro stimulation with specific CMV peptide epitopes to enrich CMV-specific T cells. TCRdb records Illumina HiSeq 1500 as the sequencer. TCRdb's own reprocessing of the public reads used fastp at Q25 and MiXCR and kept productive beta chains. Rows with a matching CDR3 protein are joined into one entry that keeps the most common DNA and genes. This sample lists approximately 990,000 distinct CDR3 sequences; approximately 31% were detected once. The ten most abundant clones make up around an eighth of the sample. No antigen has been identified for these receptors. The sample in question was cultured CD8+ T cells from PBMCs, obtained from culture after CMV antigen stimulation. The receptors derive from a human donor in good health (CMV status not recorded). Some clones in this sample may be carry-over from other donors' samples.

The table lists this clonotype with many counts. J is TRBJ1-2 and V is TRBV7-2; D is unresolved. The length of the CDR3 is 12 residues. Germline values: CDR1 SGHTA, CDR2 FQGNSA. The V and J ends lost 3 bases and 6 bases respectively, with 8 bases between them. The CDR3 DNA reads as TGTGCCAGCAGCTTTGCGGTGGATGGCTACACCTTC. This sequence encodes CASSFAVDGYTF.

The chain joins TRBV7-4 to TRBJ2-3; perhaps TRBD1 as D (5 bases). Trimming stripped 6 bases from V and 0 bases from J, with 13 bases between. The germline V gene has CDR1 SGHVT and CDR2 SQSDAQ. CDR3 size: 15 residues. Here the CDR3 reads CASSFRERSTDTQYF. The CDR3 region has the DNA TGTGCCAGCAGTTTCAGGGAAAGAAGCACAGATACGCAGTATTTT.

This clonotype was recorded many times. The chain has TRBV6-2 or TRBV6-3 and TRBJ1-5, with TRBD1 matching over 7 bases. V lost 4 bases to trimming and J lost 3 bases; unmatched junction nucleotides: 6. CDR3 length: 15 amino acids. Germline V gene sequence: CDR1 MNHEY, CDR2 SVGEGT. CDR3 in amino acids: CASSWDSRYNQPQHF. The CDR3 DNA reads as TGTGCCAGCAGTTGGGACAGCAGGTACAATCAGCCCCAGCATTTT.

This clonotype was counted ten times or more. This chain uses TRBV7-8 with TRBJ2-1, with 7 bases that match TRBD2. Germline CDR1 reads SGHVS; CDR2 reads FQNEAQ. J was trimmed by 6 bases and V by 0 bases; bases with no gene match: 8. The CDR3 has 16 amino acids. In nucleotides, the CDR3 is TGTGCCAGCAGCTTAGCGTCACGGGGGAGGGTCAATGAGCAGTTCTTC. Translation gives CASSLASRGRVNEQFF.

This clonotype was seen only a few times. V and J are TRBV5-4 and TRBJ1-2; 7 bases are a match to TRBD1. From germline, CDR1 is SGHNT and CDR2 YYREEE (reference sequence). The J segment lost 6 bases and the V segment lost 4 bases, leaving 6 bases of the junction unmatched. This CDR3 region has 13 residues. DNA for the CDR3: TGTGCCAGCAGCGAGGACAGGACCCATGGCTACACCTTC. This sequence encodes CASSEDRTHGYTF. Complete variable domain (other parts from reference TRBV5-4 and TRBJ1-2): ETGVTQSPTHLIKTRGQQVTLRCSSQSGHNTVSWYQQALGQGPQFIFQYYREEENGRGNFPPRFSGLQFPNYSSELNVNALELDDSALYLCASSEDRTHGYTFGSGTRLTVV.

A few counts support this clonotype. The V call is TRBV25-1, the J call TRBJ1-1; TRBD1 agrees at 9 bases. CDR1 MGHDK and CDR2 SYGVNS come from the germline V gene. V trimming: 9 bases; J trimming: 3 bases; junction bases outside the gene matches: 5. The CDR3 spans 13 residues. The CDR3 loop is CASRQGGYTEAFF. The DNA of the CDR3 is TGTGCCAGTCGACAGGGGGGTTACACTGAAGCTTTCTTT.

The chain is built from TRBV4-1 and TRBJ1-1, with 7 bases aligning to TRBD1. V gave up 2 bases and J gave up 5 bases; unmatched junction bases: 2. Germline V gene lookup returns CDR1 MGHRA and CDR2 YSYEKL. The CDR3 runs 13 residues. DNA for the CDR3: TGCGCCAGCAGCCAAAACAGGGGAACTGAAGCTTTCTTT. It codes for CASSQNRGTEAFF.

The CDR3 loop reads CSVEGTGYAAGELFF. The DNA for the CDR3 is TGCAGCGTTGAAGGGACAGGGTATGCCGCCGGGGAGCTGTTTTTT. The chain joins TRBV29-1 to TRBJ2-2; 8 nucleotides match TRBD1. V shed 1 base and J 6 bases; nucleotides not matched to a gene: 7. The germline CDR1 and CDR2 sequences are SQVTM and ANQGSEA. The CDR3 spans 15 residues.

This clonotype turned up a few times. The chain uses TRBV7-6 and TRBJ1-1; D gene uncertain. The V end was cut by 5 bases, the J end by 7 bases, with 11 bases between. Germline V CDR1 and CDR2: SGHVS, FNYEAQ. This CDR3 contains 12 residues. The CDR3 sequence is CASSTVVGEAFF. Here the CDR3 DNA reads TGTGCCAGCAGCACCGTGGTGGGTGAAGCTTTCTTT.

This clonotype was found a few times. The J gene is TRBJ2-5, the V gene TRBV20-1; 8 bases fit TRBD2. V gave up 1 base and J gave up 4 bases; unmatched junction bases: 11. CDR3 length equals 16 residues. Looked up from germline, CDR1 is DFQATT and CDR2 is SNEGSKA (reference sequence). CDR3 in amino acids: CSARVNSGAGLETQYF. The CDR3 region has the DNA TGCAGTGCTAGAGTGAATAGCGGGGCAGGTTTAGAGACCCAGTACTTC.

Worth noting for this clonotype: This could be a read error, since a much larger clone is one nucleotide away. The chain joins TRBV7-6 to TRBJ1-1, with D possibly being TRBD1 (5 bases). The CDR3 has 14 amino acids. Per germline, CDR1 SGHVS and CDR2 FNYEAQ. CDR3 in amino acids: CTSSVSQAGTEAFF. Written as DNA, the CDR3 is TGTACCAGCAGCGTATCACAGGCCGGCACTGAAGCTTTCTTT.

The V and J genes are TRBV5-1 and TRBJ1-4; D gene uncertain. CDR1 is SGHRS, CDR2 YFSETQ, per germline. The V end lost 0 bases, the J end lost 5 bases, and 11 bases lay between the germline ends. CDR3 size: 15 residues. This CDR3 is CASSLDLGKNEKLFF. DNA for the CDR3: TGCGCCAGCAGCTTGGATTTAGGGAAAAATGAAAAACTGTTTTTT.

J is TRBJ2-4 and V is TRBV7-9; D remains ambiguous. V lost 10 bases to trimming and J lost 6 bases, with 16 bases between them. CDR1 is SEHNR, CDR2 FQNEAQ, per germline (reference sequence). This CDR3 spans 13 amino acids. The CDR3 spells CATQRGLRNIQYF. The CDR3 bases are TGTGCCACCCAAAGAGGCCTCAGAAACATTCAGTACTTC.

A single count supports this clonotype. The V call is TRBV6-5, the J call TRBJ2-2; maybe TRBD1 (8 bases). Germline V gives CDR1 MNHEY, CDR2 SVGAGI. The CDR3 extends over 15 amino acids. The V gene lost 6 bases and the J gene lost 5 bases, with 16 bases spanning the gap. The CDR3 loop is CASRGGTGGTGELFF. The CDR3 bases are TGTGCCAGCAGGGGAGGGACAGGAGGAACCGGGGAGCTGTTTTTT.

This clonotype was recorded many times. The rearrangement uses TRBV6-1 and TRBJ1-6; D not certain. This CDR3 has 12 residues. In germline, CDR1 is MNHNS, CDR2 SASEGT. Trimming removed 1 base from V and 7 bases from J, with 2 bases in between. CDR3 sequence (DNA): TGTGCCAGCAGTGAAGAGAATTCACCCCTCCACTTT. Encoded protein: CASSEENSPLHF.

In its sample, this clonotype was seen a few times. The rearrangement joins TRBV27 to TRBJ1-2, with D perhaps TRBD1 (6 bases). The V end lost 3 bases, the J end lost 4 bases, and 9 bases lay between the germline ends. The CDR3 consists of 13 residues. In germline, CDR1 is MNHEY, CDR2 SMNVEV (reference sequence). CDR3 in DNA: TGTGCCAGCAGTTTTACAGGGACCTATGGCTACACCTTC. Its translation: CASSFTGTYGYTF.

This chain joins TRBV15 and TRBJ1-6; D uncertain. Germline V CDR1 and CDR2: LNHNV, YYDKDF (reference sequence). The CDR3 length is 14 residues. V was trimmed by 1 base and J by 6 bases, leaving 7 bases between them. CDR3 amino acids: CATSRVPGNSPLHF. The CDR3 bases are TGTGCCACCAGCAGAGTACCGGGTAATTCACCCCTCCACTTT. Full variable domain (remainder filled in from reference TRBV15 and TRBJ1-6): DAMVIQNPRYQVTQFGKPVTLSCSQTLNHNVMYWYQQKSSQAPKLLFHYYDKDFNNEADTPDNFQSRRPNTSFCFLDIRSPGLGDTAMYLCATSRVPGNSPLHFGNGTRLTVT.